This is a list of T cell receptor beta chains from one sample in a study of CD8+ T cells in alopecia areata. Libraries were prepared by immunoSEQ multiplex PCR; TCRdb keeps only in-frame clonotypes and omits some of them. The sample holds more than 150,000 clones, around 60% seen once. The material sequenced was CD8+ T cells sorted from blood, taken at week 24, from a patient treated with tofacitinib. The receptors come from a human donor with alopecia areata. CDR3s leave out the opening cysteine and the closing phenylalanine or tryptophan. Each record gives: J gene, V gene, CDR3 protein.

TRBJ2-5 | TRBV5-1 | ASSLLGETQY
TRBJ1-2 | TRBV29-1 | SVENRDYGYT
TRBJ2-1 | TRBV9 | ASSGLADGNEQF
TRBJ2-7 | TRBV7-2 | ASSYAYEQY
TRBJ2-7 | TRBV18 | ASSPGSGGYEQY
TRBJ1-2 | TRBV11-2 | ASSFMGADGYT
TRBJ2-3 | TRBV25-1 | ASRVWDTQY
TRBJ2-1 | TRBV10-3 | AISESPSGGTGFHNEQF
TRBJ2-5 | TRBV30 | AWRMERAQY
TRBJ1-1 | TRBV30 | AWNWQGGTEAF
TRBJ1-5 | TRBV5-1 | ASSLVLPKGDLNQPQH
TRBJ2-6 | TRBV5-1 | ASSPSGGANVLT
TRBJ2-1 | TRBV13 | ASSLRTGAGTEQF
TRBJ2-6 | TRBV30 | AWSGLASGANVLT
TRBJ1-5 | TRBV6-5 | ASSPYSNQPQH
TRBJ1-5 | TRBV2 | ASSASGQNNQPQH
TRBJ1-1 | TRBV29-1 | SVVGQGAEAF
TRBJ2-2 | TRBV4-1 | ASSQGSNTGELF
TRBJ2-7 | TRBV30 | ALWTGLSYEQY
TRBJ2-1 | TRBV11-2 | ATSNRAGEQF
TRBJ1-2 | TRBV13 | ASSLSPVTGNYGYT
TRBJ1-5 | TRBV15 | ATSRVGFGNQPQH
TRBJ2-7 | TRBV5-6 | ASSYGQTSYEQY
TRBJ2-2 | TRBV29-1 | SVTGTSGTGELF
TRBJ2-7 | TRBV25-1 | ASSGSGDGGYEQY
TRBJ2-7 | TRBV1 | TSSHLRDRPYEQY
TRBJ1-1 | TRBV12-5 | ATSGTGTEAF
TRBJ2-1 | TRBV13 | ASSPLRGAGTYNEQF
TRBJ1-1 | TRBV27 | ASSLTTGGTEAF
TRBJ2-6 | TRBV6-1 | ASNDFSGANVLT
TRBJ2-7 | TRBV11-2 | ASSLEAGVSYEQY
TRBJ2-2 | TRBV7-9 | ASSSTSPSNTGELF
TRBJ2-3 | TRBV5-1 | ASSEGGTTDTQY
TRBJ1-1 | TRBV29-1 | SVGQGAMNTEAF
TRBJ2-7 | TRBV7-9 | ASSLPGSYEQY
TRBJ1-6 | TRBV12-5 | ASGLGALDSPLH